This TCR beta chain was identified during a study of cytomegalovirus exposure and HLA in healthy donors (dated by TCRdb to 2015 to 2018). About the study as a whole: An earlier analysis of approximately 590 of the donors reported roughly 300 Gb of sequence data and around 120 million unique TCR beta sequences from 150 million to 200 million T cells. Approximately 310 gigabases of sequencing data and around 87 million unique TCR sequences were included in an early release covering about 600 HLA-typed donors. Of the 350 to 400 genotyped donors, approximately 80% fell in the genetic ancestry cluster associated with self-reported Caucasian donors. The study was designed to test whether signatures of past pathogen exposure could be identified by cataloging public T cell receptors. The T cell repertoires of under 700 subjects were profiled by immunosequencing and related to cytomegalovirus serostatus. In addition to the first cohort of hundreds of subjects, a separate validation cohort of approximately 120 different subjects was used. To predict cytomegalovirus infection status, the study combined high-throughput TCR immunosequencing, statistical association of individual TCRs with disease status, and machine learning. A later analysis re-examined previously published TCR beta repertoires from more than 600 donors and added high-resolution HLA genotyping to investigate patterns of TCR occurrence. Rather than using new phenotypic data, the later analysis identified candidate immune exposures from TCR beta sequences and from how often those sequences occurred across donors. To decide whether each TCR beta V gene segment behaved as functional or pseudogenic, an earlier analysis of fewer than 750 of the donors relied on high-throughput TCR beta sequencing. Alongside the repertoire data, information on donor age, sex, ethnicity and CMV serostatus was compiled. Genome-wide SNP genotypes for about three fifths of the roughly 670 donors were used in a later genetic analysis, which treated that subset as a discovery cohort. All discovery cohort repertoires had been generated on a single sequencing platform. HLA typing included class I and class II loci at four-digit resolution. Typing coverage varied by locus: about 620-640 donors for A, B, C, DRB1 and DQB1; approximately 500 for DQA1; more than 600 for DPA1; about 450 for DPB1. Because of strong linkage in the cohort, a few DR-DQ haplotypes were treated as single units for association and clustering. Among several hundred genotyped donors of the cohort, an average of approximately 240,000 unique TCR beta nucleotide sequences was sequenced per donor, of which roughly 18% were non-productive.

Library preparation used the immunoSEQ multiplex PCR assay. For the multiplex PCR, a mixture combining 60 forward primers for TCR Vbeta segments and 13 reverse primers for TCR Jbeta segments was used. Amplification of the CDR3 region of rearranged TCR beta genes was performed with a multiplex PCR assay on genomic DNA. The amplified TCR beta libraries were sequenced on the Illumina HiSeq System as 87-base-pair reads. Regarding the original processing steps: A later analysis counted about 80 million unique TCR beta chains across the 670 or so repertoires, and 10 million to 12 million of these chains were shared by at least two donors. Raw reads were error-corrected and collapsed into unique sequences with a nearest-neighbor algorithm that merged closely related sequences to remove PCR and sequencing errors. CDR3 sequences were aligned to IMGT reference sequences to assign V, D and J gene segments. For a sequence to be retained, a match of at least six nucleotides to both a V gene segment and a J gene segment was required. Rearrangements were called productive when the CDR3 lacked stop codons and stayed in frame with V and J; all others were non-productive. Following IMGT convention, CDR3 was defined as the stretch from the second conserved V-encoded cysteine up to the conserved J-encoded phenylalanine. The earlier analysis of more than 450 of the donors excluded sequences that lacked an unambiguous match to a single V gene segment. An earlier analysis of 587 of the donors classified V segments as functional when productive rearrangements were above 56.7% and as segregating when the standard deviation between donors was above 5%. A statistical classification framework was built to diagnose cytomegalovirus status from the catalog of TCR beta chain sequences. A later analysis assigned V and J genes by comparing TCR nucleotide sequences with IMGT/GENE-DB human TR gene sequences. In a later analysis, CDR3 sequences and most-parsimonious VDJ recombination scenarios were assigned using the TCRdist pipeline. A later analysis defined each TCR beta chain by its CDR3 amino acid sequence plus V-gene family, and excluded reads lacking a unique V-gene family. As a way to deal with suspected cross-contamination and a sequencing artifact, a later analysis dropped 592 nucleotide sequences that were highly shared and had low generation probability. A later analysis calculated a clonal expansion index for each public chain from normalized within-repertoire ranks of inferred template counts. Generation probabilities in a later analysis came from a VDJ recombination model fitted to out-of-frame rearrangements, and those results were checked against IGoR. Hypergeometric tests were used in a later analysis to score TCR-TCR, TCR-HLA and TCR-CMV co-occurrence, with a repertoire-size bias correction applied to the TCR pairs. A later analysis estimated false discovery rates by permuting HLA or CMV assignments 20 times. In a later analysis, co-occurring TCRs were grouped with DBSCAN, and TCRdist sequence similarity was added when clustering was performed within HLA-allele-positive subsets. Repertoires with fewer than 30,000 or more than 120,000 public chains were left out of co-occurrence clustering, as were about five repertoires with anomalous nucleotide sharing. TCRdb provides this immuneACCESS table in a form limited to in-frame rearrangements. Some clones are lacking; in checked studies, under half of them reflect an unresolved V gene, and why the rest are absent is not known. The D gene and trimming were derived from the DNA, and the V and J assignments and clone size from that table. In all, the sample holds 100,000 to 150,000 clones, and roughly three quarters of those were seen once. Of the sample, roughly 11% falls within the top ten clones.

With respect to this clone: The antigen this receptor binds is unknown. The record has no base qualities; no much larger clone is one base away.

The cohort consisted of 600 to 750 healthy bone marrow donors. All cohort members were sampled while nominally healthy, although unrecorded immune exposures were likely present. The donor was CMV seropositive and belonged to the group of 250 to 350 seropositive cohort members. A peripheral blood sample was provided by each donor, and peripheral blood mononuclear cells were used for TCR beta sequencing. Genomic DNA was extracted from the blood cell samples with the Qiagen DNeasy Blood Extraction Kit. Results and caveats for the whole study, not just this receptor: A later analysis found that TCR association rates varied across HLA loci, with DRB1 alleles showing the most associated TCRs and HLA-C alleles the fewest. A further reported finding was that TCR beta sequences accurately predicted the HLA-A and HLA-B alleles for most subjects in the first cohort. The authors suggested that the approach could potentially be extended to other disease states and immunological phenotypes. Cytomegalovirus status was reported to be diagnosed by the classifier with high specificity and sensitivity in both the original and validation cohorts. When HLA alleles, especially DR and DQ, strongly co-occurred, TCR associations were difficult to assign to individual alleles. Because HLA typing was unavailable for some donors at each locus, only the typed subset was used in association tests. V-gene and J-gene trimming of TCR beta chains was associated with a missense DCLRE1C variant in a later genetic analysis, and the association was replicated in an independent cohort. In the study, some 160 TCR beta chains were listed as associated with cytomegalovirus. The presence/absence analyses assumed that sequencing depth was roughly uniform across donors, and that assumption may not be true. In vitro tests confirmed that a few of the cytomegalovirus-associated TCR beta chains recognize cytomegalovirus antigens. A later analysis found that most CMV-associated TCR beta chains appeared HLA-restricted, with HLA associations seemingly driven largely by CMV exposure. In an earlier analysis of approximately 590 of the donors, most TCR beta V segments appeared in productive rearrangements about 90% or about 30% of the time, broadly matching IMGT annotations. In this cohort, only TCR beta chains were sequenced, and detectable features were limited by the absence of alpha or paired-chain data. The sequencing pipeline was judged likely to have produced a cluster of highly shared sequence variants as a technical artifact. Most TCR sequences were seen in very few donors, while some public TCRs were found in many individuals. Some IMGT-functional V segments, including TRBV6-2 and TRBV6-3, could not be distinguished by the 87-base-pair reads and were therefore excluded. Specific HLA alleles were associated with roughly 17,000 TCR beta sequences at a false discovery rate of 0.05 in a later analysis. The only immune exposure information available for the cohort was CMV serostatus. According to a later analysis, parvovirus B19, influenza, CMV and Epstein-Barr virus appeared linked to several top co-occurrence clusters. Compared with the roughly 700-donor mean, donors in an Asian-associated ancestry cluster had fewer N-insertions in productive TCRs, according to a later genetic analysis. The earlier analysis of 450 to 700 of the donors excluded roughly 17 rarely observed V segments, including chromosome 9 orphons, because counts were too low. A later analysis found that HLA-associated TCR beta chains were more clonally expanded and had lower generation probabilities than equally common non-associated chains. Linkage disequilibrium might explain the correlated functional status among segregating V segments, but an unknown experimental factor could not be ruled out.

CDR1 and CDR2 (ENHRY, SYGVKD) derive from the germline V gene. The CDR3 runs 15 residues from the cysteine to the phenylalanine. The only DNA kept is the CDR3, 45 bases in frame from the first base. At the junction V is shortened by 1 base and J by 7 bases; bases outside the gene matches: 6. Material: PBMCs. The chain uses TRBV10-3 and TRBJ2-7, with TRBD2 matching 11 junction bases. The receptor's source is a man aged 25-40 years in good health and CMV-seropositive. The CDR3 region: CAISEWLAGGEEQYF. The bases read TGTGCCATCAGTGAGTGGCTAGCGGGGGGTGAAGAGCAGTACTTC.